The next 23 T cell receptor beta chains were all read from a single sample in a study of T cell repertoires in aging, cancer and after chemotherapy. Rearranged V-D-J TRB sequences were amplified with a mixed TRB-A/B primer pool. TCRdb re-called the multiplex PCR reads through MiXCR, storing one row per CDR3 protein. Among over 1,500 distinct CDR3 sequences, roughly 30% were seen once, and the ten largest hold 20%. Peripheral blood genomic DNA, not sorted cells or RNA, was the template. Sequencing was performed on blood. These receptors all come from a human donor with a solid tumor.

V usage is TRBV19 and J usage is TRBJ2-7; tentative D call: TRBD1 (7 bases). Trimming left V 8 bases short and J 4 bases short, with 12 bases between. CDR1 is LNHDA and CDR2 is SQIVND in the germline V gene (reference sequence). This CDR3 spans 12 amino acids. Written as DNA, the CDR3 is TGTGCCAGTGGAGGGACAGAATACGAGCAGTACTTC. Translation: CASGGTEYEQYF.

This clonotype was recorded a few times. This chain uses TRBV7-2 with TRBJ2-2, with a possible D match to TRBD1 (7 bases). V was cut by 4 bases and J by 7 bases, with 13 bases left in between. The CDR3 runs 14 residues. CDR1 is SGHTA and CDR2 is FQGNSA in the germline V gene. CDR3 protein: CASSSQGGIGELFF. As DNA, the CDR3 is TGTGCCAGCAGCTCCCAGGGGGGTATCGGGGAGCTGTTTTTT.

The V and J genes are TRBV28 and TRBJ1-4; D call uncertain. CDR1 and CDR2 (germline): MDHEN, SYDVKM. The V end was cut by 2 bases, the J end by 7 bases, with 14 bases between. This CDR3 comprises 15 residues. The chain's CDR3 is CASSLVIGKSEKLFF. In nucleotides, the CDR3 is TGTGCCAGCAGTTTAGTCATCGGCAAGAGTGAAAAACTGTTTTTT.

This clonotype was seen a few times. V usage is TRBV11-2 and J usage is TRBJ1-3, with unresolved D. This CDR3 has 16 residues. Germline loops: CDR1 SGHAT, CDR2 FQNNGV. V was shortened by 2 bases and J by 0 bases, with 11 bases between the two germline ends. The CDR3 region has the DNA TGTGCCAGCAGCTTAAAGAGTACCGGCTCTGGAAACACCATATATTTT. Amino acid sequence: CASSLKSTGSGNTIYF.

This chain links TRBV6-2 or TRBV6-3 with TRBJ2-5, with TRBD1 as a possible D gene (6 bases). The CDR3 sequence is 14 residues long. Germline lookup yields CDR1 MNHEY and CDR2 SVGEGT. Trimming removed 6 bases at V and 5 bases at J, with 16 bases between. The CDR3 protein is CASSYPGASETQYF. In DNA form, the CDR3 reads TGTGCCAGCAGCTATCCAGGGGCGTCGGAGACCCAGTACTTC.

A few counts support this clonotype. The CDR3 DNA is TGTGCCAGCAGTTTGGGGCCAGTGAATGGCTACACCTTC. It yields the protein CASSLGPVNGYTF. The rearrangement links TRBV12-3 or TRBV12-4 to TRBJ1-2; D perhaps matches TRBD1 (5 bases). The CDR3 is 13 residues long. The germline V and J ends were trimmed by 3 bases and 6 bases, with 11 bases remaining between them.

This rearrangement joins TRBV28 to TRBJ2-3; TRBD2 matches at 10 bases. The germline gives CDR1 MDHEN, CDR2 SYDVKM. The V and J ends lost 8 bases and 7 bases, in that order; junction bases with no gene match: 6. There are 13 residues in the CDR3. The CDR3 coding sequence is TGTGCCAGCCTAGCGGGAGATCCATATACGCAGTATTTT. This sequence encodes CASLAGDPYTQYF.

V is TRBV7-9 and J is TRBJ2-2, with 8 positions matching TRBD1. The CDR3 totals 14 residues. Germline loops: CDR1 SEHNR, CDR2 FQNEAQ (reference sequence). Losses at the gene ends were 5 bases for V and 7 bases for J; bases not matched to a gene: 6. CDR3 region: CASSGQGIDGELFF. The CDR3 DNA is TGTGCCAGCAGCGGACAGGGTATCGACGGGGAGCTGTTTTTT.

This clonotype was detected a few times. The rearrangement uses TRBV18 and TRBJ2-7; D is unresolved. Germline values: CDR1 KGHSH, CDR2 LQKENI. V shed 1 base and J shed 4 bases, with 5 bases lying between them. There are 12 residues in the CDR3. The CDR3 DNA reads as TGTGCCAGCTCACCACAGTTGTACGAGCAGTACTTC. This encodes CASSPQLYEQYF.

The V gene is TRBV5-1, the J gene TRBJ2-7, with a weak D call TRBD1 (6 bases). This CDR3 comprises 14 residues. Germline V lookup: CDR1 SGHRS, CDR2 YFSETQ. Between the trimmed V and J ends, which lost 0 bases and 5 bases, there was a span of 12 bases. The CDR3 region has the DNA TGCGCCAGCAGCTTGGGGGGGCATGACGACGAGCAGTACTTC. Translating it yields CASSLGGHDDEQYF.

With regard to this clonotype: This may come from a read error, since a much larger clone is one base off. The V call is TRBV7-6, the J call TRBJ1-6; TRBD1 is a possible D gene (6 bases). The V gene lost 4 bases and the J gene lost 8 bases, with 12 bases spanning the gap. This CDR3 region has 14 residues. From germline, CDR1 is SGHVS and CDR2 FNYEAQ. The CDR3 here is CASSSRSGDSPLHF. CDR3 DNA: TGTGCCAGCAGCTCCCGGTCAGGGGATTCACCCCTCCACTTT. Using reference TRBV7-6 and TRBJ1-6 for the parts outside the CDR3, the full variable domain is GAGVSQSPRYKVTKRGQDVALRCDPISGHVSLYWYRQALGQGPEFLTYFNYEAQQDKSGLPNDRFSAERPEGSISTLTIQRTEQRDSAMYRCASSSRSGDSPLHFGNGTRLTVT.

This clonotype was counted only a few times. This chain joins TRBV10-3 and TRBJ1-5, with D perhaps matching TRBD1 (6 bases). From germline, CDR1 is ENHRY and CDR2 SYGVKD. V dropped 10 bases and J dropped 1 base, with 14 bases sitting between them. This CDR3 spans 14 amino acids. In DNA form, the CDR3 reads TGTGCCACCTCCTCAGGGGACAGCAATCAGCCCCAGCATTTT. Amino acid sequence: CATSSGDSNQPQHF.

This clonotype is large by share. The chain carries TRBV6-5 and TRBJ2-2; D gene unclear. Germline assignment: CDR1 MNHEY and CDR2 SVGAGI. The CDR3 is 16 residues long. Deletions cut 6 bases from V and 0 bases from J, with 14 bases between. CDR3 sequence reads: CASSRNSDANTGELFF. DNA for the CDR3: TGTGCCAGCAGCCGGAACAGCGACGCGAACACCGGGGAGCTGTTTTTT.

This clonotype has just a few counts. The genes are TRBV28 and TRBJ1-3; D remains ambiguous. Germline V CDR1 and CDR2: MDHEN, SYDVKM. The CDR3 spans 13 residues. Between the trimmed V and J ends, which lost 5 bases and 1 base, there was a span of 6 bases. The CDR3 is CASSRSSGNTIYF. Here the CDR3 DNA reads TGTGCCAGCAGTAGGTCGTCTGGAAACACCATATATTTT.

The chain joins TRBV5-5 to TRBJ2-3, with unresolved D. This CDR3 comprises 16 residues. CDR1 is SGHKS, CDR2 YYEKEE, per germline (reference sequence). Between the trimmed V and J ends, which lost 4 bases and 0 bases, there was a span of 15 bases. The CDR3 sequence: CASSQFPGSSTDTQYF. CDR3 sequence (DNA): TGTGCCAGCAGCCAATTCCCCGGGTCCAGCACAGATACGCAGTATTTT.

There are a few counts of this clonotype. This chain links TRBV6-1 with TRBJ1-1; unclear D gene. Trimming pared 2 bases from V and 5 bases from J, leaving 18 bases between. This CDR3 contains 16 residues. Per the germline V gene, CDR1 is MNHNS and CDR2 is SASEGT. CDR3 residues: CASSETYGVSGTEAFF. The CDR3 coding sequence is TGTGCCAGCAGTGAAACATACGGGGTGTCGGGTACTGAAGCTTTCTTT.

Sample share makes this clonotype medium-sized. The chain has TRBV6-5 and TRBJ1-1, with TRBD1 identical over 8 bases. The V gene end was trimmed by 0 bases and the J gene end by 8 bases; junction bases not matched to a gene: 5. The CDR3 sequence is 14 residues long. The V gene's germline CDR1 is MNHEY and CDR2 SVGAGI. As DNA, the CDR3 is TGTGCCAGCAGTTACTCCACAGGGGGGGAGGAAGCTTTCTTT. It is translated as CASSYSTGGEEAFF.

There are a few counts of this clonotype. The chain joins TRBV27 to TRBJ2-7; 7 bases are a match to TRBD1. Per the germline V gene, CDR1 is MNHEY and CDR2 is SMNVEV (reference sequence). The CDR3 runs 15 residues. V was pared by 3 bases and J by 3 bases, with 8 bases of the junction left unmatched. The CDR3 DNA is TGTGCCAGCAGTTTTGACAGGGCGGGCGTCTACGAGCAGTACTTC. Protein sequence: CASSFDRAGVYEQYF.

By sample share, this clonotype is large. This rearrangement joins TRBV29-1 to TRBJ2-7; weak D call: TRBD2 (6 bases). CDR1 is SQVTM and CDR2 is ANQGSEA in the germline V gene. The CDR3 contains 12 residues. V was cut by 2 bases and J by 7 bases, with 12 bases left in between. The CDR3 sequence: CSVESGTREQYF. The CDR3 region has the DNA TGCAGCGTTGAATCAGGGACTCGGGAGCAGTACTTC.

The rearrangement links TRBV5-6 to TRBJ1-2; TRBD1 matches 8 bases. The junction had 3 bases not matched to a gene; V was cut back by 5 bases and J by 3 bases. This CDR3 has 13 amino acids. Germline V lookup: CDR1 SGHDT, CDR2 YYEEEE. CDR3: CASRVQGDYGYTF. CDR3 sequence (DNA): TGTGCCAGCAGAGTACAGGGGGACTATGGCTACACCTTC.

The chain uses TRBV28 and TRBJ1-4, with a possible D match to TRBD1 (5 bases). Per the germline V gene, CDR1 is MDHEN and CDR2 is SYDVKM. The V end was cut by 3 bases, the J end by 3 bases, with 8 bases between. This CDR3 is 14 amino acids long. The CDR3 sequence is CASSFGGANEKLFF. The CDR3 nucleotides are TGTGCCAGCAGTTTTGGAGGGGCTAATGAAAAACTGTTTTTT.

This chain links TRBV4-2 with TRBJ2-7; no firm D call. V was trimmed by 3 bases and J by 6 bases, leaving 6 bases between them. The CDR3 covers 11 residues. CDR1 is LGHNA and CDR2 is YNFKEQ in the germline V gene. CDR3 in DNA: TGTGCCAGCAGCCAGCTAGGCGAGCAGTACTTC. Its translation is CASSQLGEQYF.

The CDR3 spells CSARVGPPGEQFF. As DNA, the CDR3 is TGCAGTGCTAGAGTCGGTCCCCCGGGGGAGCAGTTCTTC. V usage is TRBV20-1 and J usage is TRBJ2-1; D might be TRBD2 (5 bases). Per the germline V gene, CDR1 is DFQATT and CDR2 is SNEGSKA (reference sequence). Between the trimmed V and J ends, which lost 1 base and 10 bases, there was a span of 14 bases. This CDR3 has 13 residues.